This is a list of T cell receptor beta chains from one sample in a study of blood T cell repertoires in COVID-19. The protocol was immunoSEQ multiplex PCR, while the TCRdb copy is restricted to in-frame clones and leaves out a portion. Among 65,000 to 85,000 clones listed, 70% to 90% were seen once. Sequences were obtained from peripheral blood. The receptors come from a human donor in a cohort sampled during active COVID-19. Each CDR3 is given with its conserved first and last residue. A D gene is named only where the DNA matches it firmly. A row's size may be missing; if present it is once, few, many or a size class.

TRBV7-6	-	-	TRBJ1-4	TGTGCCAGCAGCTTCCGACAGACAACTAATGAAAAACTGTTTTTT	CASSFRQTTNEKLFF
TRBV12-5	-	TRBD2	TRBJ2-1	TGTGCTAGTGGTTTGGTTGGCGGGGGGGGATATGAGCAGTTCTTC	CASGLVGGGGYEQFF
TRBV5-1	-	TRBD1	TRBJ1-1	TGCGCCAGCAGCTATTCCGGGACAGGGATGAACACTGAAGCTTTCTTT	CASSYSGTGMNTEAFF
TRBV6-1	-	TRBD1	TRBJ2-3	TGTGCCAGCAGTGAATGGGGACAGTCGAACGCAGATACGCAGTATTTT	CASSEWGQSNADTQYF
TRBV11-2	few	-	TRBJ2-7	TGTGCCAGCAGCTTAGAGCCCCCGGGACTTCGGTACTTC	CASSLEPPGLRYF
TRBV6-5	-	-	TRBJ1-4	TGTGCCAGCAGCCCCTGGACACATAATGAAAAACTGTTTTTT	CASSPWTHNEKLFF
TRBV28	-	-	TRBJ2-7	TGTGCCAGCAGTATCAGACAGTTCCGCTACGAGCAGTACTTC	CASSIRQFRYEQYF
TRBV2	few	TRBD1	TRBJ2-7	TGTGCCAGCAGTAAAACGGGACAGAACCTCCCCGAGCAGTACTTC	CASSKTGQNLPEQYF
TRBV7-9	-	-	TRBJ2-3	TGTGCCAGCAGCTTAGGGCTAGCTGCTAGCACAGATACGCAGTATTTT	CASSLGLAASTDTQYF
TRBV6-6	-	TRBD1	TRBJ1-2	TGTGCCAGCAGACCGCCGGGACAGGCCATCTATGGCTACACCTTC	CASRPPGQAIYGYTF
TRBV2	-	-	TRBJ1-5	TGTGCCAGCAGTGAGATAGGCAATCAGCCCCAGCATTTT	CASSEIGNQPQHF
TRBV27	once	TRBD1	TRBJ1-4	TGTGCCAGCAGTTTATTTGGGGACAGGGCCGGGCGCGAAAAACTGTTTTTT	CASSLFGDRAGREKLFF
TRBV19	once	-	TRBJ1-5	TGTGCCAGTAGTGTCGGGACATATACCTTCCAGCATTTT	CASSVGTYTFQHF
TRBV6-6	-	-	TRBJ1-6	TGTGCCAGCAGCCGGGAGGACCTCCTCCACTTT	CASSREDLLHF
TRBV27	-	TRBD1	TRBJ2-7	TGTGCCAGCAGTACAACCGGGACAGGGTATAAGGAGCAGTACTTC	CASSTTGTGYKEQYF
TRBV7-2	-	-	TRBJ1-3	TGTGCCAGCAGCCAAGGAGGATACCGAAACACCATATATTTT	CASSQGGYRNTIYF
TRBV5-1	once	-	TRBJ2-1	TGCGCCAGCAGTTTGGACAGACAAGGGGATGAGCAGTTCTTC	CASSLDRQGDEQFF
TRBV2	-	-	TRBJ1-6	TGTGCCAGCAGTGAAGCGACCCTAGTTAATTCACCCCTCCACTTT	CASSEATLVNSPLHF
TRBV9	-	TRBD2	TRBJ2-5	TGTGCCAGCAGCGTAGGGCCTAGCGGGGGAGCCGGGTACTCAGGGGCCCAGTACTTC	CASSVGPSGGAGYSGAQYF
TRBV3-1/TRBV3-2	once	-	TRBJ2-3	TGTGCCAGCAGCAATCGAGTAACAGGGAGAACAGATACGCAGTATTTT	CASSNRVTGRTDTQYF
TRBV2	-	-	TRBJ1-1	TGTGCCAGCCGGCGGGGAATGAACACTGAAGCTTTCTTT	CASRRGMNTEAFF
TRBV4-1	-	-	TRBJ1-1	TGCGCCAGCAGCCAGCAGACAGGAGTGAACACTGAAGCTTTCTTT	CASSQQTGVNTEAFF
TRBV6-5	-	TRBD1	TRBJ1-5	TGTGCCAGCAGTTCCACAGGGGGAATCAATCAGCCCCAGCATTTT	CASSSTGGINQPQHF
TRBV4-3	-	-	TRBJ2-3	TGCGCCAGCAGCCAAGACAAAGCAATAGATACGCAGTATTTT	CASSQDKAIDTQYF
TRBV5-4	-	TRBD2	TRBJ2-2	TGTGCCAGCAGCGTTGGACTAGCGGGAGTTACCGGGGAGCTGTTTTTT	CASSVGLAGVTGELFF
TRBV12-2	-	-	TRBJ2-7	TGTGCAAGTCGCCCGAAGTTGCGGGGGGCGCAGTACGAGCAGTACTTC	CASRPKLRGAQYEQYF
TRBV12-2	-	-	TRBJ2-1	TGTGCAAGTCGCTCTAGTATCCCCGGGAGCACCTACAATGAGCAGTTCTTC	CASRSSIPGSTYNEQFF
TRBV10-3	once	-	TRBJ1-4	TGTGCCATCAGTGAGAACGTGGGGCATAGTGAAAAACTGTTTTTT	CAISENVGHSEKLFF
TRBV6-2/TRBV6-3	-	-	TRBJ2-7	TGTGCCAGCAGTTCCCGGGATAGTCAAGTGGAGTACTTC	CASSSRDSQVEYF
TRBV5-4	-	TRBD1	TRBJ1-2	TGTGCCAGCAGCCGGGACAGGGAAGATGGCTACACCTTC	CASSRDREDGYTF
TRBV27	-	TRBD1	TRBJ2-7	TGTGCCAGCAGAACCCTGGACAGGGCCCCCTACGAGCGGTACTTC	CASRTLDRAPYERYF
TRBV15	-	TRBD2	TRBJ2-3	TGTGCCACCAGCAGAGATGGGTTGGGGGGGGAAGATACGCAGTATTTT	CATSRDGLGGEDTQYF
TRBV7-9	-	-	TRBJ1-2	TGTGCCAGCAGCCTACGTCCGGGACATACCCTTAACTATGGCTACACCTTC	CASSLRPGHTLNYGYTF
TRBV27	-	TRBD2	TRBJ2-3	TGTGCCAGCAGTCCCCAGCGGGATTCTGGGGTGGATACGCAGTATTTT	CASSPQRDSGVDTQYF
TRBV7-9	-	-	TRBJ2-5	TGTGCCAGCAGCCCAGGTCGGGGGGCAGGTGAGACCCAGTACTTC	CASSPGRGAGETQYF
TRBV3-1/TRBV3-2	-	TRBD2	TRBJ2-2	TGTGCCAGCAGCCAGGGGCTAGCGGGAGTTCGGACCGGGGAGCTGTTTTTT	CASSQGLAGVRTGELFF
TRBV5-6	-	-	TRBJ1-5	TGTGCCAGCAGCTTGAGCGGGAAATCAGCCCAGCATTTT	CASSLSGKSAQHF
TRBV6-5	-	-	TRBJ1-1	TGTGCCAGCACCTGGGCGAGTACCCGGAACACTGAAGCTTTCTTT	CASTWASTRNTEAFF
TRBV19	once	-	TRBJ2-1	TGTGCCAGTAACAATTACAATGAGCAGTTCTTC	CASNNYNEQFF
TRBV6-4	-	TRBD2	TRBJ2-3	TGTGCCAGTCGGTCTAGCGGGAGTGCAGATACGCAGTATTTT	CASRSSGSADTQYF
TRBV7-2	-	-	TRBJ2-3	TGTGCCAGCAGCTTAGCGGCTAGCGCCAGCACAGATACGCAGTATTTT	CASSLAASASTDTQYF
TRBV18	-	-	TRBJ2-3	TGTGCCAGCTCACTCGAGAGGGCGCGAGATACGCAGTATTTT	CASSLERARDTQYF
TRBV10-1	-	TRBD1	TRBJ2-7	TGCGCCAGCAGTAAACAGGGGGTGAGGGAGCAGTACTTC	CASSKQGVREQYF
TRBV2	-	-	TRBJ2-2	TGTGCCAGCAACGCCCGCGGCACGGACACCGGGGAGCTGTTTTTT	CASNARGTDTGELFF
TRBV5-1	-	-	TRBJ1-4	TGCGCCAGCAGCTTGGGGACAATGAATGAAAAACTGTTTTTT	CASSLGTMNEKLFF
TRBV5-4	once	TRBD1	TRBJ2-7	TGTGCCAGCAGCTCTGGACAGGGAAAGGGGCTGGGCGAGCAGTACTTC	CASSSGQGKGLGEQYF